This TCR beta chain was captured in a study of blood T cell repertoires in COVID-19. In the study overall: COVID-19 samples, acute and convalescent, were from the United States, Italy and Spain.

The CDR3 consists of 13 residues. Germline V gene sequence: CDR1 SNHLY, CDR2 FYNNEI. The V gene lost 7 bases and the J gene lost 4 bases, with 13 bases spanning the gap. Measured with immunoSEQ multiplex PCR; TCRdb has only the in-frame clones, and not every one. The sample gives about 430,000 clones, about 88% of which show up once; about 1.5% is in the top ten. People in the exposed group encountered a COVID-19 case within 2 weeks before entering the study. The rearrangement joins TRBV2 to TRBJ2-5; D gene ambiguous. The sequencing input was PBMCs or T cells enriched from blood (not recorded which). The receptor was isolated from a woman in her late teens or twenties who had been exposed to COVID-19. The CDR3 spells CASIFGFGETQYF. Here the CDR3 DNA reads TGTGCCAGCATTTTCGGGTTCGGAGAGACCCAGTACTTC.